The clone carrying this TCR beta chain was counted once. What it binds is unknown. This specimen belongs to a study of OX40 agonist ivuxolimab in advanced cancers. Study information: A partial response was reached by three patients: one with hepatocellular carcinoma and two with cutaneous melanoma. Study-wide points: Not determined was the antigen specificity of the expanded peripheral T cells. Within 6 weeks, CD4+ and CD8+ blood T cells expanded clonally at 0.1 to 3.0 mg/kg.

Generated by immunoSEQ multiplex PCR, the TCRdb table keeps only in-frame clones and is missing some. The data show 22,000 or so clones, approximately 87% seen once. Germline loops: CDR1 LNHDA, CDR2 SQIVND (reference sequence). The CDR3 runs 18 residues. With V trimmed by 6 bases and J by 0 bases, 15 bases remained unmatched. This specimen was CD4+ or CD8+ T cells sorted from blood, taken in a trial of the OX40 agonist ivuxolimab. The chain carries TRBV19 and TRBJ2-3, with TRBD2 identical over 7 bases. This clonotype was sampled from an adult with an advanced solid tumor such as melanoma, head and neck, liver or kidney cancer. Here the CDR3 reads CASSSAGDPETSTDTQYF. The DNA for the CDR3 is TGTGCCAGTAGCTCGGCGGGAGACCCCGAAACTAGCACAGATACGCAGTATTTT.